This T cell receptor beta chain was sequenced in a study of T-cell reconstitution after alpha-beta-depleted transplantation in children. Unique molecular identifiers were incorporated when the TCRbeta library was constructed. TCRdb passed the PCR reads through MiXCR, listing each CDR3 protein once. The sample lists roughly 350,000 distinct CDR3 sequences, under 20% occurring once. Study-wide results and limits: Recipient T cells and thymic progenitors that survived were the source of the high TCRbeta diversity seen at day 60 in some patients. Reportedly, only several hundred clones from non-depleted graft cells drove alpha-beta T-cell counts at about two months. Fresh T-cell production supplied most of the T-cell counts and diversity seen one year after transplant.

V dropped 7 bases and J dropped 0 bases, with 16 bases sitting between them. This CDR3 is 16 amino acids long. CDR1 and CDR2 (germline): SGHAT, FQNNGV. In this sample, this clonotype turned up many times. Its target is unknown. The chain has TRBV11-2 and TRBJ2-1; D may match TRBD1 or TRBD2 (5 bases each). The TCR comes from a male patient aged 2 to 10 who had a stem cell transplant for acute lymphoblastic leukemia, so the T cells may come from the graft donor. This sample comprised PBMCs, mostly from graft donor cells, obtained 360 days after TCRalphabeta/CD19-depleted stem cell transplant. CDR3 sequence (DNA): TGTGCCAGCACCCTATCGGGACGGAGCTCCTACAATGAGCAGTTCTTC. It encodes CASTLSGRSSYNEQFF.